Reported below is one TCR beta chain. No antigen is known for it. This sample was taken from a study of identical twins. Study conclusions and caveats: Memory repertoires showed no such pattern, whereas abundant cord blood beta clonotypes carried fewer insertions.

TCRdb re-derived calls from the 5' RACE reads in MiXCR, one entry per CDR3 protein. The data show around 510,000 distinct CDR3 sequences, roughly an eighth seen once. The CDR3 is made up of 16 amino acids. Germline CDR1 LGHDT, CDR2 YNNKEL (reference sequence). After removal of 5 bases from V and 1 base from J, the junction contained 7 bases not matched to a gene. This same sample was also taken into another study, of yellow fever vaccine responses in identical twins. That report adds: Convergence reportedly seemed to mark part of the twins' vaccine T cell response, with personalization marking the rest.

The source is a woman aged 18-29 years in good health. The material sequenced was CD4+ T cells sorted from blood. The V call is TRBV3-1, the J call TRBJ2-5; 10 bases are a match to TRBD2. CDR3 sequence reads: CASSNGLAVTQETQYF. Here the CDR3 DNA reads TGTGCCAGCAGCAACGGACTAGCGGTAACCCAAGAGACCCAGTACTTC.